This T cell receptor (beta chain) was documented in a study of T cells in Graves' hyperthyroidism and ophthalmopathy. Study at large: Once the initial diagnosis was made, peripheral blood was obtained before any treatment.

Germline loops: CDR1 SEHNR, CDR2 FQNEAQ (reference sequence). V dropped 2 bases and J dropped 7 bases, with 14 bases sitting between them. The CDR3 spans 15 residues. Details on this clonotype: Its antigen is still unknown.

Study outcomes and limitations: Ophthalmopathy was predicted by the model a median of roughly 6.7 months ahead of onset.

Amplification of TCR beta CDR3 regions used RNA as the template. A first-round RT-PCR of the TCR CDR3 used the HTBI primer set. TCRdb analysed the multiplex PCR reads with MiXCR anew, one entry per CDR3 protein. The repertoire holds roughly 250,000 distinct CDR3 sequences, with approximately 21% as singletons. Pregnant or lactating patients were excluded, as were those with uncontrolled infection or other autoimmune disease. This chain uses TRBV7-9 with TRBJ1-4, with D perhaps TRBD1 (5 bases). This clonotype originated in a young man with Graves' ophthalmopathy. Sequenced material: blood. The DNA of the CDR3 is TGTGCCAGCAGCTTAACTGGGGCCGGCGGTGAAAAACTGTTTTTT. It is translated as CASSLTGAGGEKLFF.